The 25 T cell receptor beta chains below come from one sample, sequenced in a study of cytomegalovirus exposure and HLA in healthy donors. This PCR relied on a set of 60 Vbeta primers and 13 Jbeta primers. Method: immunoSEQ multiplex PCR; TCRdb's copy keeps in-frame clones and lacks some. The data show around 190,000 clones, roughly 84% seen once. The specimen sequenced was PBMCs. The receptors derive from a girl aged 2 to 10 in good health and CMV-seropositive.

V is TRBV7-6 and J is TRBJ1-3; no clear D gene. CDR1 is SGHVS, CDR2 FNYEAQ, per germline. V was clipped by 5 bases and J by 3 bases, with 11 bases between them. CDR3 length: 14 amino acids. CDR3 DNA: TGTGCCAGCAGCCAGGACTTCGGTGGAAACACCATATATTTT. Encoded protein: CASSQDFGGNTIYF.

The chain recombines TRBV14 with TRBJ1-2; a weak D match, TRBD1 (5 bases). The CDR3 consists of 14 residues. Germline V gene lookup returns CDR1 SGHDN and CDR2 FVKESK. Trimming removed 0 bases at V and 13 bases at J, with 18 bases between. CDR3 DNA sequence: TGTGCCAGCAGCCAAGACTGGAAAGCATGGGGACTCACCTTC. Protein: CASSQDWKAWGLTF.

This chain joins TRBV27 and TRBJ2-1; tentative D call: TRBD2 (6 bases). V lost 3 bases, J lost 4 bases, and 13 bases lay in between. There are 15 residues in the CDR3. Looked up from germline, CDR1 is MNHEY and CDR2 is SMNVEV (reference sequence). CDR3: CASSFSGEGYNEQFF. The CDR3 DNA follows: TGTGCCAGCAGTTTTTCGGGAGAAGGGTACAATGAGCAGTTCTTC.

J is TRBJ1-1 and V is TRBV7-3; D gene unclear. The germline gives CDR1 SGHTA, CDR2 FQGTGA. CDR3 length: 16 amino acids. The V gene lost 1 base and the J gene lost 4 bases, with 16 bases spanning the gap. CDR3 DNA sequence: TGTGCCAGCAGCTTAATAAGCGCGGGGTTGGGCACTGAAGCTTTCTTT. Its translation: CASSLISAGLGTEAFF. Complete variable domain (other parts from reference TRBV7-3 and TRBJ1-1): GAGVSQTPSNKVTEKGKYVELRCDPISGHTALYWYRQSLGQGPEFLIYFQGTGAADDSGLPNDRFFAVRPEGSVSTLKIQRTERGDSAVYLCASSLISAGLGTEAFFGQGTRLTVV.

The chain couples TRBV5-4 to TRBJ2-7; possibly TRBD1 for D (7 bases). The CDR3 covers 18 residues. Germline V gives CDR1 SGHNT, CDR2 YYREEE (reference sequence). The ends were cut back, 4 bases at V and 3 bases at J, with 26 bases in the middle. The CDR3 region has the DNA TGTGCCAGCAGCGGTCAGGGGGTTAAGGGTAGCGGAGACTACGAGCAGTACTTC. Its protein is CASSGQGVKGSGDYEQYF. Full variable domain (rest looked up from reference TRBV5-4 and TRBJ2-7): ETGVTQSPTHLIKTRGQQVTLRCSSQSGHNTVSWYQQALGQGPQFIFQYYREEENGRGNFPPRFSGLQFPNYSSELNVNALELDDSALYLCASSGQGVKGSGDYEQYFGPGTRLTVT.

The chain uses TRBV6-5 and TRBJ2-1; 8 bases fit TRBD1. The germline V gene encodes CDR1 MNHEY and CDR2 SVGAGI. The V and J ends lost 6 bases and 0 bases, in that order; junction bases with no gene match: 4. This CDR3 has 15 amino acids. This CDR3 reads CASSYTGGSYNEQFF. The DNA of the CDR3 is TGTGCCAGCAGCTACACAGGGGGCTCCTACAATGAGCAGTTCTTC.

This clone has a single count. The gene calls are TRBV5-1 and TRBJ2-1, with D possibly matching TRBD2 (6 bases). V gave up 3 bases and J gave up 0 bases, with 13 bases separating them. This CDR3 contains 16 residues. CDR1 is SGHRS and CDR2 is YFSETQ in the germline V gene. In nucleotides, the CDR3 is TGCGCCAGCAGCTCGATGGGGGGAAGCTCCTACAATGAGCAGTTCTTC. It specifies CASSSMGGSSYNEQFF. The full variable domain, with the rest looked up from reference TRBV5-1 and TRBJ2-1, is KAGVTQTPRYLIKTRGQQVTLSCSPISGHRSVSWYQQTPGQGLQFLFEYFSETQRNKGNFPGRFSGRQFSNSRSEMNVSTLELGDSALYLCASSSMGGSSYNEQFFGPGTRLTVL.

The chain combines TRBV25-1 with TRBJ2-5; perhaps TRBD1 as D (6 bases). The better agreement between TRBJ2-7 and the DNA end casts doubt on the J call. Per the germline V gene, CDR1 is MGHDK and CDR2 is SYGVNS. The CDR3 sequence is 17 residues long. As DNA, the CDR3 is TGTGCCAGCAGTGAACCCTCACGGGACATTTTTCCCTACGAGCAGTACTTC. Its protein is CASSEPSRDIFPYEQYF.

The V gene is TRBV5-1, the J gene TRBJ2-7, with D unresolved. Trimming pared 0 bases from V and 3 bases from J, leaving 10 bases between. This CDR3 is built from 14 residues. The germline CDR1 and CDR2 sequences are SGHRS and YFSETQ. As DNA, the CDR3 is TGCGCCAGCAGCTTGGTAAGAGACAACTACGAGCAGTACTTC. This codes for CASSLVRDNYEQYF.

V is TRBV23-1 and J is TRBJ2-1, with unresolved D. TRBV23-1 has ORF status, its function being uncertain. This CDR3 has 14 amino acids. The V end lost 0 bases, the J end lost 4 bases, and 7 bases lay between the germline ends. The CDR3 protein is CASSQSKQYNEQFF. CDR3 nucleotide sequence: TGCGCCAGCAGTCAATCGAAACAGTACAATGAGCAGTTCTTC.

This chain links TRBV5-1 with TRBJ2-5; D remains unclear. Trimming removed 1 base from V and 1 base from J, with 8 bases in between. Germline V gene sequence: CDR1 SGHRS, CDR2 YFSETQ. The CDR3 loop spans 14 amino acids. In DNA form, the CDR3 reads TGCGCCAGCAGCTTGAGCAAACCCCAAGAGACCCAGTACTTC. This gives the protein CASSLSKPQETQYF.

The rearrangement joins TRBV30 to TRBJ2-5, with D possibly being TRBD2 (5 bases). The germline V gene encodes CDR1 GTSNPN and CDR2 SVGIG (reference sequence). V was shortened by 5 bases and J by 0 bases, with 7 bases between the two germline ends. This CDR3 is built from 12 residues. The CDR3 region is CAWRGNQETQYF. The CDR3 bases are TGTGCCTGGCGGGGTAACCAAGAGACCCAGTACTTC.

V and J are TRBV18 and TRBJ1-4; D remains ambiguous. The germline CDR1 and CDR2 sequences are KGHSH and LQKENI. Between the trimmed V and J ends, which lost 3 bases and 6 bases, there was a span of 5 bases. This CDR3 contains 12 residues. The CDR3 sequence: CASSPEHEKLFF. Written as DNA, the CDR3 is TGTGCCAGCTCACCGGAGCATGAAAAACTGTTTTTT.

The rearrangement joins TRBV14 to TRBJ2-4; D ambiguous. The germline V gene encodes CDR1 SGHDN and CDR2 FVKESK. Trimming left V 2 bases short and J 0 bases short, with 8 bases between. The CDR3 runs to 15 residues. The CDR3 loop reads CASSQQLIAKNIQYF. CDR3 in DNA: TGTGCCAGCAGCCAACAGTTAATAGCCAAAAACATTCAGTACTTC.

The gene calls are TRBV9 and TRBJ1-4, with D possibly being TRBD1 (5 bases). The CDR3 is 15 residues long. V dropped 3 bases and J dropped 0 bases, with 9 bases sitting between them. Germline V gene lookup returns CDR1 SGDLS and CDR2 YYNGEE. The CDR3 loop reads CASSGLGATNEKLFF. CDR3 DNA: TGTGCCAGCAGCGGCCTAGGGGCAACTAATGAAAAACTGTTTTTT.

J is TRBJ2-5 and V is TRBV7-3; 7 bases align to TRBD1. The CDR3 has 13 residues. V was clipped by 5 bases and J by 1 base; unmatched bases: 1. Germline V CDR1 and CDR2: SGHTA, FQGTGA. CDR3 residues: CASSRDSQETQYF. The CDR3 coding sequence is TGTGCCAGCAGCAGGGACAGCCAAGAGACCCAGTACTTC.

In this sample, this clone turned up a few times. The gene calls are TRBV4-2 and TRBJ1-5; no reliable D call. Trimming took off 4 bases at V and 7 bases at J, with 17 bases between the two ends. From germline, CDR1 is LGHNA and CDR2 YNFKEQ. The CDR3 extends over 15 amino acids. This chain's CDR3 is CASSPHQDREQPQHF. CDR3 bases: TGTGCCAGCAGCCCCCATCAGGATCGGGAGCAGCCCCAGCATTTT.

This clone has a handful of counts. This chain links TRBV5-5 with TRBJ2-7, with D perhaps matching TRBD2 (6 bases). There are 15 residues in the CDR3. Per germline, CDR1 SGHKS and CDR2 YYEKEE (reference sequence). Trimming cost V 3 bases and J 3 bases, with 16 bases left between them. CDR3 residues: CASSYLREPGYEQYF. CDR3 nucleotide sequence: TGTGCCAGCAGCTATCTCCGGGAGCCGGGCTACGAGCAGTACTTC.

In this sample, this clone turned up a few times. The chain has TRBV7-9 and TRBJ1-1; possibly TRBD1 for D (5 bases). CDR3 size: 16 residues. Trimming stripped 3 bases from V and 0 bases from J, with 14 bases between. Germline values: CDR1 SEHNR, CDR2 FQNEAQ (reference sequence). CDR3 nucleotide sequence: TGTGCCAGCAGCTTTAATCGAGGGGACTTGAACACTGAAGCTTTCTTT. Translation gives CASSFNRGDLNTEAFF.

This rearrangement joins TRBV12-5 to TRBJ2-1; D not resolved. Trimming pared 7 bases from V and 4 bases from J, leaving 17 bases between. The CDR3 is made up of 15 amino acids. Looked up from germline, CDR1 is LGHNT and CDR2 is FRNRAP. In nucleotides, the CDR3 is TGTGCTAGTGCCCCGGTCGTCCGTAATTACAATGAGCAGTTCTTC. Amino acids: CASAPVVRNYNEQFF.

V is TRBV15 and J is TRBJ2-3, with 7 bases identical to TRBD1. This CDR3 comprises 19 residues. Germline-derived CDR1 and CDR2 are LNHNV and YYDKDF (reference sequence). With V trimmed by 4 bases and J by 0 bases, 16 bases remained unmatched. CDR3 loop: CATSISPGQTFSSTDTQYF. CDR3 nucleotide sequence: TGTGCCACCAGCATATCCCCGGGACAGACTTTCTCTAGCACAGATACGCAGTATTTT.

This clone appeared a few times. V and J are TRBV25-1 and TRBJ1-5; D is perhaps TRBD1 (6 bases). Germline V lookup: CDR1 MGHDK, CDR2 SYGVNS. Trimming removed 2 bases at V and 5 bases at J, with 7 bases between. The CDR3 contains 13 residues. CDR3 DNA sequence: TGTGCCAGCAGTGAAGCAGGGGATCAGCCCCAGCATTTT. This codes for CASSEAGDQPQHF.

The rearrangement links TRBV6-5 to TRBJ2-1, with 12 bases fitting TRBD2. The V and J ends lost 5 bases and 7 bases, in that order; junction bases with no gene match: 6. The CDR3 is 15 residues long. Germline V CDR1 and CDR2: MNHEY, SVGAGI. CDR3 DNA sequence: TGTGCCAGCAGTCCTAGCGGGGGGGCCCGGAATGAGCAGTTCTTC. This encodes CASSPSGGARNEQFF.

The V gene is TRBV5-1, the J gene TRBJ2-1, with 14 bases that match TRBD2. The junction had 9 bases not matched to a gene; V was cut back by 4 bases and J by 6 bases. In germline, CDR1 is SGHRS, CDR2 YFSETQ. This CDR3 contains 17 residues. The DNA for the CDR3 is TGCGCCAGCAGCACGCCCCTTGGACTAGCGGGAGGCAATGAGCAGTTCTTC. Residues: CASSTPLGLAGGNEQFF. Full variable domain (rest looked up from reference TRBV5-1 and TRBJ2-1): KAGVTQTPRYLIKTRGQQVTLSCSPISGHRSVSWYQQTPGQGLQFLFEYFSETQRNKGNFPGRFSGRQFSNSRSEMNVSTLELGDSALYLCASSTPLGLAGGNEQFFGPGTRLTVL.

V is TRBV5-1 and J is TRBJ1-4; 9 positions match TRBD1. The V gene's germline CDR1 is SGHRS and CDR2 YFSETQ. V trimming: 5 bases; J trimming: 5 bases; junction bases outside the gene matches: 7. This CDR3 is 15 amino acids long. CDR3 in amino acids: CASSKDGTGNEKLFF. The CDR3 coding sequence is TGCGCCAGCAGTAAGGACGGGACAGGGAATGAAAAACTGTTTTTT.